This T cell receptor (beta chain) was identified during a study of T cells after yellow fever vaccination. Turning to the study itself: The fractions with low cell numbers were processed using SMART-Seq v4 Ultra Low Input. Study results and limitations: Booster samples showed a return of most primary-vaccination clones (about 97% CD4, about 88% CD8). Any FACS-sorted repertoire could hold abundant clonotypes that contaminate it from the bulk population.

Germline-derived CDR1 and CDR2 are MNHNS and SASEGT. This CDR3 region has 15 residues. Between the trimmed V and J ends, which lost 6 bases and 0 bases, there was a span of 15 bases. Points on this clonotype: Its cognate antigen is unknown.

Each CDR3 protein is one row after TCRdb ran MiXCR on the 5' RACE reads. The sample consists of about 340,000 distinct CDR3 sequences, 8% to 10% of them appearing once. This chain uses TRBV6-1 with TRBJ2-7, with a tentative D call TRBD1 (5 bases). The clonotype was recovered from a man between 18 and 35 years old who received the YFV17D yellow fever vaccine. This specimen consisted of PBMCs, obtained on the day of the first yellow fever vaccination. CDR3 in amino acids: CASSPLQGSSYEQYF. CDR3 DNA: TGTGCCAGCAGCCCGCTTCAGGGCAGCTCCTACGAGCAGTACTTC.